This record concerns one T cell receptor (beta chain) sequence. Antigen specificity is unknown. The germline V and J ends were trimmed by 5 bases and 6 bases, with 17 bases remaining between them. Germline CDR1 reads MNHNY; CDR2 reads SVGAGI (reference sequence). This CDR3 comprises 14 residues. Produced via immunoSEQ multiplex PCR; TCRdb's table is partial and in-frame only. The table includes about 32,000 clones, 70% to 90% detected once. The sample comes from a study of regulatory and conventional T cells in RAG deficiency. Findings and limits, study-wide: In Omenn syndrome, Treg and Tconv repertoires overlapped >75%.

These same records also appear under a second study, on regulatory T cells. Turning to that study: Primers: 52 TRBV forward and 13 TRBJ reverse. Skewed V and J usage and few unique V-J pairs marked patient repertoires, most in Tregs.

The chain employs TRBV6-6 and TRBJ2-7; the D gene is possibly TRBD1 (6 bases). The TCR sequence derives from a human donor in good health. Sequences were obtained from CD8+ T cells sorted from blood. CDR3 loop: CASSRDIVLTEQYF. The CDR3 DNA reads TGTGCCAGCAGTCGGGACATCGTACTTACCGAGCAGTACTTC.